A selection of T cell receptor beta chains follows, all from one sample in a study of CD8 T cells in Susac syndrome. TCRdb fed the immunoSEQ multiplex PCR reads into MiXCR, producing one record per CDR3 protein. The data show a few hundred thousand distinct CDR3 sequences, roughly 94% seen once. Sequencing used CD4+ T cells from PBMCs. The source of these receptors is a human donor with multiple sclerosis. The CDR3 runs from the conserved cysteine through the conserved F or W. Fields, in order: D gene, V gene, CDR3 length, J gene, clone size, CDR3 protein, CDR3 DNA. The D gene is left open where the match is weak. The size field is filled for only some rows; it gives once, few, many or a size class.

TRBD1	TRBV2	14	TRBJ2-7	-	CASRLDRGFGEQYF	TGTGCCAGCAGACTAGACAGGGGGTTCGGCGAGCAGTACTTC
-	TRBV30	11	TRBJ1-1	once	CACRGTGSAFF	TGTGCCTGCCGGGGGACTGGGTCAGCTTTCTTT
TRBD2	TRBV19	17	TRBJ2-1	-	CASSIELLAGGQDEQFF	TGTGCCAGTAGTATAGAGCTACTAGCGGGAGGGCAGGATGAGCAGTTCTTC
-	TRBV13	13	TRBJ1-6	-	CASSFGSNSPLHF	TGTGCCAGCAGCTTCGGGTCGAATTCACCCCTCCACTTT
TRBD1	TRBV19	13	TRBJ2-5	-	CASTGGRGETQYF	TGTGCCAGTACAGGGGGCAGGGGAGAGACCCAGTACTTC
-	TRBV7-6	15	TRBJ2-7	-	CASSLGAGTSSEQYF	TGTGCCAGCAGCTTAGGGGCAGGTACCTCGAGCGAGCAGTACTTC
-	TRBV7-9	15	TRBJ2-7	-	CASLPRGGRSYEQYF	TGTGCCAGCCTCCCGCGGGGAGGTAGGTCCTACGAGCAGTACTTC
-	TRBV20-1	15	TRBJ1-6	-	CSARGQGRINSPLHF	TGCAGTGCTAGAGGTCAGGGGAGAATAAATTCACCCCTCCACTTT
-	TRBV29-1	12	TRBJ2-3	-	CSVGGTSDTQYF	TGCAGCGTCGGAGGTACGTCGGATACGCAGTATTTT
-	TRBV15	16	TRBJ1-4	-	CATSRDLAGADEKLFF	TGTGCCACCAGCAGAGATCTGGCGGGGGCAGACGAAAAACTGTTTTTT